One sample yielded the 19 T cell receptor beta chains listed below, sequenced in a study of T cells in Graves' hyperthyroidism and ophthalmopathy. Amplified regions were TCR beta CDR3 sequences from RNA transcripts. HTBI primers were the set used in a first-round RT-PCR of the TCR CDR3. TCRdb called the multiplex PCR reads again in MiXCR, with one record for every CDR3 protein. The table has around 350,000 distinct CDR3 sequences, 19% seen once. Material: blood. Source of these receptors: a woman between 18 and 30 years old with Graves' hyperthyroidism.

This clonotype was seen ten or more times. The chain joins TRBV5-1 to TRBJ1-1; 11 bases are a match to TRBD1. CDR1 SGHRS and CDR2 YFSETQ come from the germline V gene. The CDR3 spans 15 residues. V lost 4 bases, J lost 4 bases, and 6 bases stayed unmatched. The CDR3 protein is CASSLEGTGGTEAFF. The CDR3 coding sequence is TGCGCCAGCAGCCTGGAGGGGACAGGGGGCACTGAAGCTTTCTTT.

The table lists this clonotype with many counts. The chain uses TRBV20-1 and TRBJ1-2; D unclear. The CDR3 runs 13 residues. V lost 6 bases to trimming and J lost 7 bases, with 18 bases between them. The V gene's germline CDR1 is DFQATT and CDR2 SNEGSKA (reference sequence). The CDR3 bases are TGCAGTGCCTACGACTCAGTCTCGGGTGGCTACACCTTC. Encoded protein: CSAYDSVSGGYTF.

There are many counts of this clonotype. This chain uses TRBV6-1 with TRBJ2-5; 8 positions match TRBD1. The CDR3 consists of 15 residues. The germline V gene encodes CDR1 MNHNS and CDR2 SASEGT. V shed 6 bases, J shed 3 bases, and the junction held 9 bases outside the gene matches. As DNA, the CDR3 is TGTGCCAGCAGCCCCCTCGGACAGGGAGAAGAGACCCAGTACTTC. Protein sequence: CASSPLGQGEETQYF.

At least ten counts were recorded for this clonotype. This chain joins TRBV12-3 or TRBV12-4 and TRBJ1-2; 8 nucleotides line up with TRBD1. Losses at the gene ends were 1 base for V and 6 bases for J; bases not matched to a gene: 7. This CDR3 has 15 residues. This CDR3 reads CASSLGRQGYNGYTF. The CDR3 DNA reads TGTGCCAGCAGTTTAGGACGACAGGGGTATAATGGCTACACCTTC.

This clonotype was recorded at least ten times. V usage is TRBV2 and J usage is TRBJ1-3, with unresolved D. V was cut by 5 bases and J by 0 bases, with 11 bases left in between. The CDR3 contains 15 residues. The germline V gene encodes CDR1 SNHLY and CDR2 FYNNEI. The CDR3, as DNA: TGTGCCAGCAGTCTCCGGATTAGCTCTGGAAACACCATATATTTT. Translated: CASSLRISSGNTIYF.

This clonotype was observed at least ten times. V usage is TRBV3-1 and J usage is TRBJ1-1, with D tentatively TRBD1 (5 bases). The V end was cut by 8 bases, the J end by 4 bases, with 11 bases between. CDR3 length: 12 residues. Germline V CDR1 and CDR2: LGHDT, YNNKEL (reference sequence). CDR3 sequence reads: CASRGTGTEAFF. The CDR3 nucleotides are TGTGCCAGCCGAGGGACGGGCACTGAAGCTTTCTTT.

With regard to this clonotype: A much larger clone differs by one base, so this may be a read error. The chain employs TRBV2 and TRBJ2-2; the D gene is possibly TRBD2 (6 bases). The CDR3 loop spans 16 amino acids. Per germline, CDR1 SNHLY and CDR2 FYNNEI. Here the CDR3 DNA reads TGTGCCAGCAGTCCCTTAGCGGTATTGAACACCGGGGAGCTGTGTTTT. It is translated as CASSPLAVLNTGELCF.

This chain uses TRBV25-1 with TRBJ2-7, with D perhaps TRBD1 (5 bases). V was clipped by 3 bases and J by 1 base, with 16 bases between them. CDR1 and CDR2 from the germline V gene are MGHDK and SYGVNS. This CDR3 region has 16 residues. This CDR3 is CASSDARPSGSYEQYF. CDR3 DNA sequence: TGTGCCAGCAGTGACGCGAGACCTTCAGGGTCCTACGAGCAGTACTTC.

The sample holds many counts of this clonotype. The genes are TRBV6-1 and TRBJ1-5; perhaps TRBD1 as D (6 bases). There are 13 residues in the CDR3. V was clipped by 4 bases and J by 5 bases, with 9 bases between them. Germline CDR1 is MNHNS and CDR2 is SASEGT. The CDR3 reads CASSVGQHQPQHF. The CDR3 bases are TGTGCCAGCAGTGTCGGACAGCATCAGCCCCAGCATTTT.

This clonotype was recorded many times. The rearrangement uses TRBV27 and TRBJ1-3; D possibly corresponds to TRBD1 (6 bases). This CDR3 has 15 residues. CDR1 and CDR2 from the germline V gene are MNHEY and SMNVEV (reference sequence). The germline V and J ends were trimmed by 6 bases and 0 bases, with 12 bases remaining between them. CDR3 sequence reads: CASSPQGNSGNTIYF. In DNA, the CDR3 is TGTGCCAGCAGCCCACAGGGCAACTCTGGAAACACCATATATTTT.

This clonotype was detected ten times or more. The CDR3 loop reads CASSELGTEAFF. DNA for the CDR3: TGTGCCAGCAGCGAACTTGGCACTGAAGCTTTCTTT. This chain uses TRBV12-3 or TRBV12-4 with TRBJ1-1; D gene unclear. The CDR3 has 12 amino acids. Trimming took off 6 bases at V and 4 bases at J, with 9 bases between the two ends.

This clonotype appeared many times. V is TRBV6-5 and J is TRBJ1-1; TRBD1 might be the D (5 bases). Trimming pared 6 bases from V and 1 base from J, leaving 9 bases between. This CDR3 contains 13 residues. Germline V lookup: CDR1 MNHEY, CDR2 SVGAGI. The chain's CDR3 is CASRAGKNTEAFF. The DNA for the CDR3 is TGTGCCAGCAGAGCAGGGAAGAACACTGAAGCTTTCTTT.

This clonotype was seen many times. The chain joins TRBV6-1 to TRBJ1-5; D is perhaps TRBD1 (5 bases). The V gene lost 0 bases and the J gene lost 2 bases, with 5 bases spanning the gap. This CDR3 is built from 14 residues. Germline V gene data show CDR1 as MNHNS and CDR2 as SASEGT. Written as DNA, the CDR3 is TGTGCCAGCAGTGAAGCAGGGGGCAATCAGCCCCAGCATTTT. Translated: CASSEAGGNQPQHF.

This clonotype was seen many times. The CDR3 is CATSRSGQAFSFEAFF. Here the CDR3 DNA reads TGTGCCACCAGCAGATCAGGACAGGCATTTAGCTTCGAAGCTTTCTTT. This chain connects TRBV15 to TRBJ1-1; 7 bases agree with TRBD1. The V segment lost 2 bases and the J segment 8 bases; nucleotides outside the gene matches: 14. CDR1 is LNHNV and CDR2 is YYDKDF in the germline V gene (reference sequence). The CDR3 is made up of 16 amino acids. The complete variable domain, with remaining parts taken from reference TRBV15 and TRBJ1-1, reads DAMVIQNPRYQVTQFGKPVTLSCSQTLNHNVMYWYQQKSSQAPKLLFHYYDKDFNNEADTPDNFQSRRPNTSFCFLDIRSPGLGDTAMYLCATSRSGQAFSFEAFFGQGTRLTVV.

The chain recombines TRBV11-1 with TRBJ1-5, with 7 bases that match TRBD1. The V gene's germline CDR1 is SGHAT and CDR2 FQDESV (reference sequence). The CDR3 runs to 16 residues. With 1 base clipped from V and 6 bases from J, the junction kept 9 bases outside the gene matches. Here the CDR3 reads CASSLVGTGEGQPQHF. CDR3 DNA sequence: TGTGCCAGCAGCTTAGTGGGTACAGGGGAAGGTCAGCCCCAGCATTTT.

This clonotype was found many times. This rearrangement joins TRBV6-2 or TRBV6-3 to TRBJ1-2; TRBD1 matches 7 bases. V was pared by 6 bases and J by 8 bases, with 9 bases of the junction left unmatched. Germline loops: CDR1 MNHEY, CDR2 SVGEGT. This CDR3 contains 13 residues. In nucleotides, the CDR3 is TGTGCCAGCAGGGAATCGACAGGGAGAGGCTACACCTTC. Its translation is CASRESTGRGYTF.

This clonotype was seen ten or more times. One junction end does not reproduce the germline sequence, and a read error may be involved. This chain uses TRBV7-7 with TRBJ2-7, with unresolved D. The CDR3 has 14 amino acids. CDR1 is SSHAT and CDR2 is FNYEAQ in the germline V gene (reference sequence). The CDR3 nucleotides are TGTGCTAGCAGCCCGGCATGGGGTGAGGACGAGCAGTACTTC. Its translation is CASSPAWGEDEQYF. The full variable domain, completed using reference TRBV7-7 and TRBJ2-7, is GAGVSQSPRYKVTKRGQDVTLRCDPISSHATLYWYQQALGQGPEFLTYFNYEAQPDKSGLPSDRFSAERPEGSISTLTIQRTEQRDSAMYRCASSPAWGEDEQYFGPGTRLTVT.

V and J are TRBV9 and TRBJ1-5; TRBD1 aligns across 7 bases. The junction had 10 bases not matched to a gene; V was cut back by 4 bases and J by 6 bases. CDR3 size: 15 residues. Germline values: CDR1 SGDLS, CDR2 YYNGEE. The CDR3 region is CASSSRGLEGQPQHF. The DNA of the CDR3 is TGTGCCAGCAGCTCAAGGGGGCTTGAAGGTCAGCCCCAGCATTTT.

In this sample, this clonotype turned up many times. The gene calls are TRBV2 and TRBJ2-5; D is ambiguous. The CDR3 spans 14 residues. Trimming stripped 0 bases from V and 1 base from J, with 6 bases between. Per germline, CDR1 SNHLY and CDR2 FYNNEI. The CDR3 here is CASSEARLQETQYF. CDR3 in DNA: TGTGCCAGCAGTGAAGCCCGGCTCCAAGAGACCCAGTACTTC.